The 19 T cell receptor beta chains below all came from one sample that was sequenced in a study of OX40 agonist ivuxolimab in advanced cancers. The protocol was immunoSEQ multiplex PCR, while the TCRdb copy is restricted to in-frame clones and leaves out a portion. The table has approximately 18,000 clones, about 82% seen once; the top ten hold roughly 25%. The sample was CD4+ or CD8+ T cells sorted from blood, taken in a trial of the OX40 agonist ivuxolimab. These TCRs come from an adult with an advanced solid tumor such as melanoma, head and neck, liver or kidney cancer.

This rearrangement joins TRBV4-3 to TRBJ2-5, with D hard to call. The J call is in doubt because the DNA end fits TRBJ2-7 better. The CDR3 runs to 15 residues. Germline V lookup: CDR1 LGHNA, CDR2 YSLEER. CDR3 residues: CASSQDYSSSYEQYF. The CDR3 nucleotides read TGCGCCAGCAGCCAAGATTACAGTAGCTCCTACGAGCAGTACTTC.

This clone is deemed medium-sized. This sequence joins TRBV6-5 and TRBJ1-4; no reliable D call. CDR3 size: 14 residues. Between the trimmed V and J ends, which lost 5 bases and 8 bases, there was a span of 15 bases. Germline CDR1 MNHEY, CDR2 SVGAGI. CDR3 DNA: TGTGCCAGCAGTCTGACCGCGGAACGCGAAAAACTGTTTTTT. Translated, it gives CASSLTAEREKLFF.

This clone is labeled medium-sized. The J gene is TRBJ1-2, the V gene TRBV4-2, with 10 bases aligning to TRBD1. Germline V gene sequence: CDR1 LGHNA, CDR2 YNFKEQ. Trimming took 3 bases from V and 4 from J; bases not matched to a gene: 8. This CDR3 contains 16 residues. The DNA of the CDR3 is TGTGCCAGCAGCCATCCGACAGGGGGCGCATTCTATGGCTACACCTTC. Its protein is CASSHPTGGAFYGYTF.

The chain combines TRBV6-1 with TRBJ1-2; D remains unclear. V was cut by 1 base and J by 6 bases, with 12 bases left in between. Looked up from germline, CDR1 is MNHNS and CDR2 is SASEGT. This CDR3 is built from 14 residues. The CDR3 nucleotides are TGTGCCAGCAGTGAAGTTGGAGGGTGGAATGGCTACACCTTC. This gives the protein CASSEVGGWNGYTF.

The genes are TRBV9 and TRBJ2-1; 11 positions match TRBD2. Germline values: CDR1 SGDLS, CDR2 YYNGEE. The CDR3 extends over 18 amino acids. Trimming took 2 bases from V and 0 from J; bases not matched to a gene: 7. CDR3 coding DNA: TGTGCCAGCAGCGTGCCTAGCGGGAGGACGAGCTCCTACAATGAGCAGTTCTTC. It translates to CASSVPSGRTSSYNEQFF.

The rearrangement links TRBV19 to TRBJ1-5; D is perhaps TRBD1 (5 bases). Germline lookup yields CDR1 LNHDA and CDR2 SQIVND (reference sequence). The CDR3 runs 14 residues. V lost 0 bases and J lost 2, with 5 bases in between. CDR3 in DNA: TGTGCCAGTAGTATAGAACAGGGCAATCAGCCCCAGCATTTT. Its translation is CASSIEQGNQPQHF.

The chain couples TRBV7-8 to TRBJ2-5; D gene uncertain. With 4 bases removed from V and 5 bases from J, the gap between germline ends came to 5 bases. The germline V gene encodes CDR1 SGHVS and CDR2 FQNEAQ. This CDR3 is 11 amino acids long. CDR3 DNA sequence: TGTGCCAGCAGCTCGTGGGAGACCCAGTACTTC. Translated, it gives CASSSWETQYF.

V and J are TRBV27 and TRBJ2-2; D is unresolved. The CDR3 is made up of 12 amino acids. CDR1 is MNHEY and CDR2 is SMNVEV in the germline V gene (reference sequence). V lost 8 bases, J lost 5 bases, and 9 bases lay in between. The CDR3 region has the DNA TGTGCCAGCGGAGCAGGTACCGGGGAGCTGTTTTTT. Translated, it gives CASGAGTGELFF.

V gene TRBV28 combines with J gene TRBJ1-2; a weak D match, TRBD1 (6 bases). V lost 5 bases, J lost 8 bases, and 12 bases lay in between. CDR1 is MDHEN, CDR2 SYDVKM, per germline. The CDR3 consists of 12 residues. The CDR3 loop is CASSPGTLGYTF. The CDR3 DNA sequence: TGTGCCAGCAGTCCGGGGACATTAGGCTACACCTTC.

This clone was observed once. The rearrangement uses TRBV7-8 and TRBJ2-3, with TRBD2 identical over 12 bases. Germline-derived CDR1 and CDR2 are SGHVS and FQNEAQ. With V trimmed by 9 bases and J by 2 bases, 3 bases remained unmatched. This CDR3 is 14 amino acids long. The CDR3 DNA reads as TGTGCCAGTCGACTAGCGGGGGCCACAGATACGCAGTATTTT. Residues: CASRLAGATDTQYF.

This clone was counted only a few times. DNA of the CDR3: TGTGCCAGCAGTGCCGAGACTAGCGGGAGATTCAATGAGCAGTTCTTC. It yields the protein CASSAETSGRFNEQFF. The chain joins TRBV25-1 to TRBJ2-1; 12 positions agree with TRBD2. Germline CDR1 and CDR2: MGHDK and SYGVNS. The length of the CDR3 is 16 residues. The V gene end was trimmed by 4 bases and the J gene end by 6 bases; junction bases not matched to a gene: 7.

This chain connects TRBV19 to TRBJ2-1; 10 bases match TRBD1. CDR1 and CDR2 (germline): LNHDA, SQIVND (reference sequence). V shed 3 bases and J 7 bases; nucleotides not matched to a gene: 21. The CDR3 contains 20 residues. In nucleotides, the CDR3 is TGTGCCAGTAGTATCACGATCAGAGACTCGGGGACAGGGGCGGGGAATGAGCAGTTCTTC. It encodes CASSITIRDSGTGAGNEQFF.

The V call is TRBV9, the J call TRBJ2-1; D tentatively fits TRBD1 or TRBD2 (5 bases each). Trimming stripped 2 bases from V and 2 bases from J, with 11 bases between. CDR1 is SGDLS and CDR2 is YYNGEE in the germline V gene. This CDR3 comprises 15 residues. The CDR3 sequence: CASSVIGAPYNEQFF. The CDR3 bases are TGTGCCAGCAGCGTCATCGGGGCGCCCTACAATGAGCAGTTCTTC.

The rearrangement links TRBV27 to TRBJ2-2, with D possibly called TRBD1 or TRBD2 (5 bases each). Germline CDR1 MNHEY, CDR2 SMNVEV (reference sequence). CDR3 size: 14 residues. Trimming stripped 7 bases from V and 2 bases from J, with 11 bases between. In nucleotides, the CDR3 is TGTGCCAGCACCCTTGGGGGTAACACCGGGGAGCTGTTTTTT. Protein product: CASTLGGNTGELFF.

This clone was seen more than once but under ten times. The CDR3 loop is CASSLGFVEQYF. CDR3 in DNA: TGTGCCAGCAGCCTAGGGTTTGTCGAGCAGTACTTC. The chain couples TRBV5-6 to TRBJ2-7; D call uncertain. This CDR3 is 12 amino acids long. V lost 4 bases to trimming and J lost 6 bases, with 11 bases between them. Germline V CDR1 and CDR2: SGHDT, YYEEEE.

The chain has TRBV19 and TRBJ1-1, with D possibly being TRBD1 (5 bases). The V end lost 3 bases, the J end lost 3 bases, and 11 bases lay between the germline ends. The CDR3 length is 14 residues. The germline gives CDR1 LNHDA, CDR2 SQIVND (reference sequence). CDR3 protein: CASSMVTGYTEAFF. DNA of the CDR3: TGTGCCAGTAGTATGGTTACAGGCTACACTGAAGCTTTCTTT.

This clone was recorded a few times. The CDR3: CASSLYLRGEKLFF. In nucleotides, the CDR3 is TGTGCCAGCAGCTTGTACTTGAGGGGTGAAAAACTGTTTTTT. The genes are TRBV13 and TRBJ1-4; D might be TRBD1 (5 bases). The CDR3 sequence is 14 residues long. In germline, CDR1 is PRHDT, CDR2 FYEKMQ (reference sequence). V lost 3 bases and J lost 7, with 12 bases in between.

In DNA, the CDR3 is TGTGCCTGGGAGGGCGGGAGGACCTACAATGAGCAGTTCTTC. Amino acids: CAWEGGRTYNEQFF. The chain has TRBV30 and TRBJ2-1, with 8 nucleotides matching TRBD2. The CDR3 is made up of 14 amino acids. CDR1 GTSNPN and CDR2 SVGIG come from the germline V gene (reference sequence). The ends lost 5 bases at V and 2 bases at J; junction bases unmatched: 5.

This chain links TRBV5-1 with TRBJ2-5, with TRBD1 as a possible D gene (5 bases). Germline V gene data show CDR1 as SGHRS and CDR2 as YFSETQ. This CDR3 has 16 residues. The germline V and J ends were trimmed by 0 bases and 0 bases, with 12 bases remaining between them. DNA for the CDR3: TGCGCCAGCAGCTTGGGAGGCGGACATTACCAAGAGACCCAGTACTTC. Its translation is CASSLGGGHYQETQYF.